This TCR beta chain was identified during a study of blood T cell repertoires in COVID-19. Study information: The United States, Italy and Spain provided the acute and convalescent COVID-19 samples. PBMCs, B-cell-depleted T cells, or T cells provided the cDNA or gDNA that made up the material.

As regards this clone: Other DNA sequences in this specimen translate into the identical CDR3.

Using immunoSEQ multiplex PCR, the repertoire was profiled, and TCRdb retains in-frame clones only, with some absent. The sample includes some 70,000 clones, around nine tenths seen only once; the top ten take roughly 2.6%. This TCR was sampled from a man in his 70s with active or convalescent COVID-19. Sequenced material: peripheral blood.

The DNA for the CDR3 is TGCGCCAGCAGCTTGGGACAGGTAAACACTGAAGCTTTCTTT. This gives the protein CASSLGQVNTEAFF. The rearrangement links TRBV5-1 to TRBJ1-1; a possible D gene is TRBD1 (6 bases). Per the germline V gene, CDR1 is SGHRS and CDR2 is YFSETQ. The ends were cut back, 0 bases at V and 2 bases at J, with 8 bases in the middle. CDR3 length: 14 amino acids.